This T cell receptor beta chain was recorded in a study of CD8+ T cells in alopecia areata. The wider study: Each of the treated patients was given oral tofacitinib, 5 to 10 mg twice daily, for moderate-to-severe alopecia areata. Notes on the study in general: Higher clonality was seen in lesional scalp than in normal scalp, especially in alopecia totalis/universalis.

The sequencing template was cDNA reverse transcribed from extracted RNA. Profiled with immunoSEQ multiplex PCR; TCRdb holds only in-frame clones, not every one. The profile shows under 85,000 clones, roughly half of them singletons. This clone was counted between two and nine times. What it binds is unknown. Individuals with alopecia areata gave both lesional scalp punch biopsies and peripheral blood for collection. Germline V gene data show CDR1 as SGDLS and CDR2 as YYNGEE. The V segment lost 3 bases and the J segment 6 bases; nucleotides outside the gene matches: 13. The CDR3 is 17 residues long. V is TRBV9 and J is TRBJ2-3, with 10 bases identical to TRBD2. This TCR came from a human donor with alopecia areata. The sample here was CD8+ T cells sorted from blood, taken at week 0. The CDR3 nucleotides read TGTGCCAGCAGCGGAGGGACAGGACTAGCGGCCGGGGATACGCAGTATTTT. This sequence encodes CASSGGTGLAAGDTQYF.